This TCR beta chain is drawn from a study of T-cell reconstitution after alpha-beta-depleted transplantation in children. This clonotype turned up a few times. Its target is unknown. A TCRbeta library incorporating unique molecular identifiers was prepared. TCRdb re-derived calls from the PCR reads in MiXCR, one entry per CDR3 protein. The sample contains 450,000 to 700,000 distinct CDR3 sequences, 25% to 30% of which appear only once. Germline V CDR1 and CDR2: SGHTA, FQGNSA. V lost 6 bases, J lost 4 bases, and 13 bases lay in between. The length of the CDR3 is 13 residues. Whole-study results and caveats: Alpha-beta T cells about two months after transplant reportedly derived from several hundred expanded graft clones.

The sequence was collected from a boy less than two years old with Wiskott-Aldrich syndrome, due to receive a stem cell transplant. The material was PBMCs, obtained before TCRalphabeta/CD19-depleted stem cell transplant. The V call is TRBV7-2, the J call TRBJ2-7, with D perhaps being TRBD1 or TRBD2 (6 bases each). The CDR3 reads CASSSRGRYEQYF. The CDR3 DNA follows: TGTGCCAGCAGTTCCCGGGGGCGATACGAGCAGTACTTC.